This entry describes one TCR beta chain. Its antigen is undetermined. The repertoire was sequenced with immunoSEQ multiplex PCR; TCRdb's copy has only in-frame clones and lacks some. Here the sample spans about 58,000 clones, 80% to 85% being singletons. The sample belongs to a study of OX40 agonist ivuxolimab in advanced cancers. General study points: Also present in some nonresponders was a low level of normalized T-cell clonal expansion. Both CD4+ and CD8+ T cell populations in blood had undergone clonal expansion by week 6 at 0.1 to 3.0 mg/kg.

Trimming took off 5 bases at V and 0 bases at J, with 8 bases between the two ends. CDR1 SQVTM and CDR2 ANQGSEA come from the germline V gene. The length of the CDR3 is 14 residues. The sequence was collected from an adult with an advanced solid tumor such as melanoma, head and neck, liver or kidney cancer. The chain couples TRBV29-1 to TRBJ2-6; D is perhaps TRBD2 (5 bases). The starting material was CD4+ or CD8+ T cells sorted from blood, obtained in a trial of the OX40 agonist ivuxolimab. The CDR3 region is CSVIRDSGANVLTF. The CDR3 DNA follows: TGCAGCGTTATCCGGGACTCTGGGGCCAACGTCCTGACTTTC.